The sequence of this T cell receptor beta chain was determined in a study of T cells in localized non-small cell lung cancer. Whole-study results and caveats: Appearing in adjacent lung were a median roughly 60 of the top 100 tumor clones.

Assay used: immunoSEQ multiplex PCR; TCRdb lists only in-frame clones, some missing. The table lists just under 80,000 clones, around 84% of them singletons. A note on this clone: Its specificity is unknown.

The V end lost 2 bases, the J end lost 7 bases, and 13 bases lay between the germline ends. Germline V gene sequence: CDR1 MNHEY, CDR2 SVGAGI. This CDR3 region has 14 residues. The receptor comes from a female donor at least 60 years old with stage I lung adenocarcinoma. The gene calls are TRBV6-5 and TRBJ2-3; D tentatively reads TRBD1 or TRBD2 (6 bases each). Source: peripheral blood, taken before any cancer treatment. The CDR3 region is CASSYMPGANTQYF. In DNA, the CDR3 is TGTGCCAGCAGTTACATGCCGGGGGCTAATACGCAGTATTTT.